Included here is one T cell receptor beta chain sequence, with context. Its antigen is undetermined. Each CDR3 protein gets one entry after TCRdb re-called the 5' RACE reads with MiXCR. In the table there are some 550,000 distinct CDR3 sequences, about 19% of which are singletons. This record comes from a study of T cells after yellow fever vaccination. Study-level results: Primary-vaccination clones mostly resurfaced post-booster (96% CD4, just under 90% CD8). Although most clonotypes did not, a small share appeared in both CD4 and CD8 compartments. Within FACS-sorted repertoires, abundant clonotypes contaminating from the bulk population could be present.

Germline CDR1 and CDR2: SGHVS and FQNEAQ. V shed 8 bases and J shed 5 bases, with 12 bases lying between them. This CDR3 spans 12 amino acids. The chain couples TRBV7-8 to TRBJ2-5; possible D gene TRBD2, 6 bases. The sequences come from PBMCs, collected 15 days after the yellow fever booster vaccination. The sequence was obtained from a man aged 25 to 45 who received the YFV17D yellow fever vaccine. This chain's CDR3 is CASGDWSETQYF. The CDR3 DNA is TGTGCCAGCGGGGACTGGAGTGAGACCCAGTACTTC. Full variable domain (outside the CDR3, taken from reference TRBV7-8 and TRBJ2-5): GAGVSQSPRYKVAKRGQDVALRCDPISGHVSLFWYQQALGQGPEFLTYFQNEAQLDKSGLPSDRFFAERPEGSVSTLKIQRTQQEDSAVYLCASGDWSETQYFGPGTRLLVL.